This TCR beta chain originates from a study of cytomegalovirus exposure and HLA in healthy donors. Findings and limits, study-wide: About 87% or about 30% of the time was how often most TCR beta V segments were productive, according to an earlier analysis. Being indistinguishable, some V segments were excluded, TRBV6-2 and TRBV6-3 among them. Presence/absence analyses supposed approximately even sequencing depth among donors. The classifier reportedly diagnosed cytomegalovirus status with high sensitivity and specificity.

The CDR3 has 15 residues. The V and J ends lost 5 bases and 6 bases, in that order; junction bases with no gene match: 8. The germline gives CDR1 SGHTA, CDR2 FQGNSA. In the PCR, 60 Vbeta and 13 Jbeta primers were used. TCRdb's copy holds only in-frame clones and misses some; the assay was immunoSEQ multiplex PCR. The repertoire has around 95,000 clones, roughly 80% of them found once; the top ten carry roughly 9.1%. On this clone itself: Its antigen is not identified.

The TCR comes from a man under 40 in good health and CMV-seropositive. The sequencing input was PBMCs. The V call is TRBV7-2, the J call TRBJ2-5; 11 positions match TRBD2. Here the CDR3 DNA reads TGTGCCAGCAGCGGCAGTAGCGGGGGGGCCCAGACCCAGTACTTC. Amino acids: CASSGSSGGAQTQYF.